This T cell receptor (beta chain) was documented in a study of shared clonotypes between healthy human individuals. Background on the study: Each donor contributed plates that comprised three CD4 naive, three CD4 memory, two CD8 naive and one CD8 memory.

All of the donors resided in Nashville, Tennessee, and each was a Caucasian adult. In the authors' workflow: Filtering differed for immunoSEQ, which gave only junction sequences without quality scores. The table came from immunoSEQ multiplex PCR; TCRdb's copy has only in-frame clones and leaves some out. That table gives V, J and clone size, and the DNA gave D and trimming. The repertoire holds 850,000 to 1,100,000 clones, with around 77% as singletons. This CDR3 spans 13 amino acids. Germline V gene sequence: CDR1 LNHNV, CDR2 YYDKDF (reference sequence). V was cut by 5 bases and J by 4 bases, with 9 bases left in between.

The sample consisted of memory CD4+ T cells from PBMCs. Subset defined: CD45RA-negative fraction. J is TRBJ2-1 and V is TRBV15; TRBD2 is a possible D gene (6 bases). This TCR was sampled from a man younger than 35 in good health. Some clones in this sample may be carry-over from other donors' samples. The chain's CDR3 is CATSPGVYNEQFF. The CDR3 region has the DNA TGTGCCACCAGCCCGGGGGTGTACAATGAGCAGTTCTTC.